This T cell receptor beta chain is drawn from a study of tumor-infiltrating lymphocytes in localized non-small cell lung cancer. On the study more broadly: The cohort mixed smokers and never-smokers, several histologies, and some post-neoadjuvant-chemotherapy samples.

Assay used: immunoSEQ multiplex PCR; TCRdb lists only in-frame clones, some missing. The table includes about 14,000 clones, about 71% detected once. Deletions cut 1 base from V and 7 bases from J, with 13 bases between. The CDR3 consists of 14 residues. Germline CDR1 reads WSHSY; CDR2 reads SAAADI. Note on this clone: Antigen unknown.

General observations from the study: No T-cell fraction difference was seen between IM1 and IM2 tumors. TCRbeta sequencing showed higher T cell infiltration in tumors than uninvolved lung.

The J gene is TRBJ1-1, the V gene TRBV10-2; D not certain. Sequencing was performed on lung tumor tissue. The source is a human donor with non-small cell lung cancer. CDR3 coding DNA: TGCGCCAGCAGTGAGTTATCACAGAGCGGTGAAGCTTTCTTT. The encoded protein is CASSELSQSGEAFF.